The text below deals with one TCR beta chain. The antigen is undetermined. These data belong to a study of beta chain features in type 1 diabetes. Whole-study findings and limits: TCRB CDR3 length was moderately but significantly reduced in all four CD4+ subsets of Type 1 diabetes patients. It was possible that PCR favored shorter templates, equally so in patients and controls.

The whole isolated RNA underwent reverse transcription, so sequencing captured expressed TCRB transcripts. Libraries were prepared by immunoSEQ multiplex PCR; TCRdb keeps only in-frame clonotypes and omits some of them. The top ten hold 0.023% of the sample, which has about 900,000 clones, 15% to 20% seen once. The CDR3 loop spans 13 amino acids. The V and J ends lost 6 bases and 0 bases respectively, with 5 bases between them. The source material was naive CD4+ T cells from blood. The chain has TRBV23-1 and TRBJ2-2; D ambiguous. TRBV23-1 is an ORF, with its function uncertain. This clonotype was obtained from a woman under 30 in good health. CDR3 loop: CASRTSNTGELFF. DNA of the CDR3: TGCGCCAGCAGGACTTCGAACACCGGGGAGCTGTTTTTT.